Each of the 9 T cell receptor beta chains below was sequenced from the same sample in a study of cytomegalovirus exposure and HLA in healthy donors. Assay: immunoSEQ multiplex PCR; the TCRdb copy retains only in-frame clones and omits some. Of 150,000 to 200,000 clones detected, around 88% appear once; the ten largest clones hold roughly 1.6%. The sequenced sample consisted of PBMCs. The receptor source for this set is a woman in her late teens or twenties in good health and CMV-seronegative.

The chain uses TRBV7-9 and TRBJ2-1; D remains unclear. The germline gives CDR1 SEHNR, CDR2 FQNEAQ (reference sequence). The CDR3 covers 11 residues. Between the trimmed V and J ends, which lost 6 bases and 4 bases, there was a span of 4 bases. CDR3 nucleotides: TGTGCCAGCAGACTGTACAATGAGCAGTTCTTC. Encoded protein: CASRLYNEQFF. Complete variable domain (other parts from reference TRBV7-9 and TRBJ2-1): DTGVSQNPRHKITKRGQNVTFRCDPISEHNRLYWYRQTLGQGPEFLTYFQNEAQLEKSRLLSDRFSAERPKGSFSTLEIQRTEQGDSAMYLCASRLYNEQFFGPGTRLTVL.

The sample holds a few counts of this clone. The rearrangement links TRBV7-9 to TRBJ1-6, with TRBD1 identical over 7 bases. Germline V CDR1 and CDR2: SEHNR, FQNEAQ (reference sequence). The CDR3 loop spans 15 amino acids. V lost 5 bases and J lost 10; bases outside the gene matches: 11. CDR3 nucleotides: TGTGCCAGCAGCCCCTATGTACAGGGGTGGTCACCCCTCCACTTT. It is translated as CASSPYVQGWSPLHF. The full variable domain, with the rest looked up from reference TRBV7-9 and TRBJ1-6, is DTGVSQNPRHKITKRGQNVTFRCDPISEHNRLYWYRQTLGQGPEFLTYFQNEAQLEKSRLLSDRFSAERPKGSFSTLEIQRTEQGDSAMYLCASSPYVQGWSPLHFGNGTRLTVT.

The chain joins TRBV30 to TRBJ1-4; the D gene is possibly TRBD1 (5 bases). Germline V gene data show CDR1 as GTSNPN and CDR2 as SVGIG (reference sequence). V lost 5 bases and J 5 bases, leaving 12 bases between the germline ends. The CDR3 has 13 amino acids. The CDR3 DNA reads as TGTGCCTGGGGGGCCGGAGCGAATGAAAAACTGTTTTTT. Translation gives CAWGAGANEKLFF.

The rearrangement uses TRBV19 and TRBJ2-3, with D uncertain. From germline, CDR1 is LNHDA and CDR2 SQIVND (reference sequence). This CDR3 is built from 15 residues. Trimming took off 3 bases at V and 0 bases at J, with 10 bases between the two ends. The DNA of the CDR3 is TGTGCCAGTAGTATGCGTTTGTATAGCACAGATACGCAGTATTTT. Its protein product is CASSMRLYSTDTQYF. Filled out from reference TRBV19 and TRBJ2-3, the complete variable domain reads DGGITQSPKYLFRKEGQNVTLSCEQNLNHDAMYWYRQDPGQGLRLIYYSQIVNDFQKGDIAEGYSVSREKKESFPLTVTSAQKNPTAFYLCASSMRLYSTDTQYFGPGTRLTVL.

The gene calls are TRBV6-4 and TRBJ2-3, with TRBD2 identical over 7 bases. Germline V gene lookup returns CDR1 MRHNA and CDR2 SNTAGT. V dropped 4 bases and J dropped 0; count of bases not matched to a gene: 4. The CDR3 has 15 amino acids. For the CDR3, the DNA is TGTGCCAGCAGTGCCTCGGGACTAAGCACAGATACGCAGTATTTT. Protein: CASSASGLSTDTQYF.

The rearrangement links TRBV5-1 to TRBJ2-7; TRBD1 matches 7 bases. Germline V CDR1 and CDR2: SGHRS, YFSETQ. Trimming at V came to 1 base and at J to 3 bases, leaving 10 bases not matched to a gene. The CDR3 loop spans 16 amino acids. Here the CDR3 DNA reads TGCGCCAGCAGCTTGTCCCTGGACAGGATCTTCTACGAGCAGTACTTC. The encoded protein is CASSLSLDRIFYEQYF.

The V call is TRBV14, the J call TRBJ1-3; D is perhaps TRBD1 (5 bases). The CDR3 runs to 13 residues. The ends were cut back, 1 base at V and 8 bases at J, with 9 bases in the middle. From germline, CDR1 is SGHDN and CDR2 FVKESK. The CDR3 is CASSQVRGYTIYF. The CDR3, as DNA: TGTGCCAGCAGCCAAGTTCGGGGGTACACCATATATTTT.

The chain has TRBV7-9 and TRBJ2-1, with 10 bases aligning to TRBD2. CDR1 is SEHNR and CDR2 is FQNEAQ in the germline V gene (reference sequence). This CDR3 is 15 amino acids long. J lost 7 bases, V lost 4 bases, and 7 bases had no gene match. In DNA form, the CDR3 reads TGTGCCAGCAGCTGGACTAGCGGTACTCCGAATGAGCAGTTCTTC. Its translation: CASSWTSGTPNEQFF.

The CDR3 coding sequence is TGTGCCAGCAGCTTAGCCGGGACTAATGAGCAGTTCTTC. This gives the protein CASSLAGTNEQFF. This chain uses TRBV7-7 with TRBJ2-1, with D possibly matching TRBD2 (6 bases). The CDR3 consists of 13 residues. Germline V gene data show CDR1 as SSHAT and CDR2 as FNYEAQ (reference sequence). Trimming stripped 0 bases from V and 7 bases from J, with 7 bases between.